This T cell receptor (beta chain) was recorded in a study of blood T cell repertoires in COVID-19. Study at large: There were acute and convalescent COVID-19 samples, and they came from the United States, Italy and Spain.

Profiled with immunoSEQ multiplex PCR; TCRdb holds only in-frame clones, not every one. The sample has hundreds of thousands of clones; around nine tenths are singletons. V lost 2 bases, J lost 6 bases, and 12 bases stayed unmatched. This CDR3 is built from 17 residues. Germline values: CDR1 SGDLS, CDR2 YYNGEE. This chain links TRBV9 with TRBJ2-3; 10 nucleotides agree with TRBD2. Input material: peripheral blood. This sequence originates from a woman aged 55-70 years who had recovered from COVID-19. CDR3 sequence (DNA): TGTGCCAGCAGCGTTAAAGCGGGGGGGACCTTAACGGATACGCAGTATTTT. Its protein product is CASSVKAGGTLTDTQYF.